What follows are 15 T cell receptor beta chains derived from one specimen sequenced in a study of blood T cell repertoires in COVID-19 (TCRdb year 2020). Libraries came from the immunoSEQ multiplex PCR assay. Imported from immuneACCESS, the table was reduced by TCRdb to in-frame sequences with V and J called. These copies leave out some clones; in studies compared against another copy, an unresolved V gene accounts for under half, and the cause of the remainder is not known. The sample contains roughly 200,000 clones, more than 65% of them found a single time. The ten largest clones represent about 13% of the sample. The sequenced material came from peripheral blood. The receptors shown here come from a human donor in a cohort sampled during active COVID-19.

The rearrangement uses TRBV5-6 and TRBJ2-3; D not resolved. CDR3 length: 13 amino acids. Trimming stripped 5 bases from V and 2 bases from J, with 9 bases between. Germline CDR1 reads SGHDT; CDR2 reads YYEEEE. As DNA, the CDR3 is TGTGCCAGCAGGGAAGCGAACACAGATACGCAGTATTTT. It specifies CASREANTDTQYF.

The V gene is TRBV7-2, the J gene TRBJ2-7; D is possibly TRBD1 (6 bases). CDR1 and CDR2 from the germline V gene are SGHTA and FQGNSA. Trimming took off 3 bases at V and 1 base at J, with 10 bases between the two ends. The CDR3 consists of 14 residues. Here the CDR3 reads CASSFGTLSYEQYF. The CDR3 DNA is TGTGCCAGCAGCTTCGGGACACTTTCCTACGAGCAGTACTTC.

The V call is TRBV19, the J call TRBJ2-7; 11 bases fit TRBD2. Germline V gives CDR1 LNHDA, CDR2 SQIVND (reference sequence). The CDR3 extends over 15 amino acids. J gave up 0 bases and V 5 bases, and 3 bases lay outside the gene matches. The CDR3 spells CASSPGTSGSYEQYF. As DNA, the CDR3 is TGTGCCAGTAGTCCCGGGACTAGCGGCTCCTACGAGCAGTACTTC. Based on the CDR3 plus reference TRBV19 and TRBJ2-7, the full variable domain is DGGITQSPKYLFRKEGQNVTLSCEQNLNHDAMYWYRQDPGQGLRLIYYSQIVNDFQKGDIAEGYSVSREKKESFPLTVTSAQKNPTAFYLCASSPGTSGSYEQYFGPGTRLTVT.

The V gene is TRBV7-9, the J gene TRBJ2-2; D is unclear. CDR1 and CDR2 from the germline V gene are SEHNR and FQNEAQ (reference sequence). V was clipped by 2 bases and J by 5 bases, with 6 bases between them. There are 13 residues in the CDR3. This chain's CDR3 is CASSLTTTGELFF. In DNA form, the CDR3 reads TGTGCCAGCAGCTTAACTACTACCGGGGAGCTGTTTTTT.

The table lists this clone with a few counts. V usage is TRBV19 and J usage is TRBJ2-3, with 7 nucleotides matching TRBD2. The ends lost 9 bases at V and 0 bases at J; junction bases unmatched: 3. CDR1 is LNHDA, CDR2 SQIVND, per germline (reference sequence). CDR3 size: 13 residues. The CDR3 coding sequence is TGTGCCAGCGGGAGGCCCAGCACAGATACGCAGTATTTT. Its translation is CASGRPSTDTQYF.

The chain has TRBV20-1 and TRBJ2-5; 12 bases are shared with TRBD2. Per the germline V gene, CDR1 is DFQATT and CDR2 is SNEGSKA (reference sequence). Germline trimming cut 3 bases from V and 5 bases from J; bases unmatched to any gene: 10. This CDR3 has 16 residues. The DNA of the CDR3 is TGCAGTGCTAGTAAGACTAGCGGGAGAGCGGGGGAGACCCAGTACTTC. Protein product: CSASKTSGRAGETQYF.

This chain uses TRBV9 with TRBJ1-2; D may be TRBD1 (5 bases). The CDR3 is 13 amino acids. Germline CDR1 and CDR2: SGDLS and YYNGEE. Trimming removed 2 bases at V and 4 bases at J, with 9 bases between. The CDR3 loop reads CASSVAGGYGYTF. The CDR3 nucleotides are TGTGCCAGCAGCGTCGCGGGGGGCTATGGCTACACCTTC. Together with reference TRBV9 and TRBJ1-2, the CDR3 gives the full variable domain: DSGVTQTPKHLITATGQRVTLRCSPRSGDLSVYWYQQSLDQGLQFLIQYYNGEERAKGNILERFSAQQFPDLHSELNLSSLELGDSALYFCASSVAGGYGYTFGSGTRLTVV.

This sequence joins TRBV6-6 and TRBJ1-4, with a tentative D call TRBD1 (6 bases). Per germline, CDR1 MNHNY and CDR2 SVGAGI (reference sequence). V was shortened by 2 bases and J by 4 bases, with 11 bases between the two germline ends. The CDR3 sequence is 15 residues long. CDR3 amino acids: CASSYGGGGNEKLFF. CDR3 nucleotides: TGTGCCAGCAGTTACGGGGGCGGGGGTAATGAAAAACTGTTTTTT.

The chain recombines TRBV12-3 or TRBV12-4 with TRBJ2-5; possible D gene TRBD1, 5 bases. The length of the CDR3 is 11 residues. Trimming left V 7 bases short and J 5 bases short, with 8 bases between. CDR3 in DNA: TGTGCCAGCAACTACAGGGAGACCCAGTACTTC. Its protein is CASNYRETQYF.

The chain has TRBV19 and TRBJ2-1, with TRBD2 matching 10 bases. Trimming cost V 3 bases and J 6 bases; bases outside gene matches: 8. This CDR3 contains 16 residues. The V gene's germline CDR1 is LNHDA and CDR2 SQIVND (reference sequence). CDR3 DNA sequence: TGTGCCAGTAGTATGTCTAGCGGGGGATACCCCAATGAGCAGTTCTTC. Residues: CASSMSSGGYPNEQFF.

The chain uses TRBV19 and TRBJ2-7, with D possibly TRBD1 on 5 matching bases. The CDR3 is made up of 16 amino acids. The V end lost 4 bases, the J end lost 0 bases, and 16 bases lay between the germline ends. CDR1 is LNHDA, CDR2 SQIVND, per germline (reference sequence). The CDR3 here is CASSTLREESSYEQYF. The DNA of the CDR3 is TGTGCCAGTAGTACCCTCAGGGAAGAGAGCTCCTACGAGCAGTACTTC.

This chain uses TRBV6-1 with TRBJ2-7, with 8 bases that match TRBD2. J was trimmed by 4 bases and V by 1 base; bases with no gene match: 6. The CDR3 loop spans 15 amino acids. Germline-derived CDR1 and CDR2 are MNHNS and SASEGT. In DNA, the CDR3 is TGTGCCAGCAGTGAAGTGTCGGGAGGGGGGTACGAGCAGTACTTC. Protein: CASSEVSGGGYEQYF.

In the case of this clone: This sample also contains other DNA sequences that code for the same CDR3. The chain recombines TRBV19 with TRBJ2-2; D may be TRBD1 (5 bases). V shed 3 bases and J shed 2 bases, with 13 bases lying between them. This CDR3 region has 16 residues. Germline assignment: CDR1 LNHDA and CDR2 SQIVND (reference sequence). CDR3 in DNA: TGTGCCAGTAGTATCGGGCAGGGCCGAAACACCGGGGAGCTGTTTTTT. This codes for CASSIGQGRNTGELFF.

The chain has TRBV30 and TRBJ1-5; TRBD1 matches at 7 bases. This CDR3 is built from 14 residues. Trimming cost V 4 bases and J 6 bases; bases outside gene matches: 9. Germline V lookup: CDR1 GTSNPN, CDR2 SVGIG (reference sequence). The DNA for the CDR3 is TGTGCCTGGAATACAGGGGACAGAAGTCAGCCCCAGCATTTT. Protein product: CAWNTGDRSQPQHF.

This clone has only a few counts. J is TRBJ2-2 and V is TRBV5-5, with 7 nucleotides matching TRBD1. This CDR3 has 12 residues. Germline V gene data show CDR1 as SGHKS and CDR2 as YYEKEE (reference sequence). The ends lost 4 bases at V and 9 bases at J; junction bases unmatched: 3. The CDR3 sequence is CASSRQGWELFF. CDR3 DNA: TGTGCCAGCAGCCGACAGGGTTGGGAGCTGTTTTTT.